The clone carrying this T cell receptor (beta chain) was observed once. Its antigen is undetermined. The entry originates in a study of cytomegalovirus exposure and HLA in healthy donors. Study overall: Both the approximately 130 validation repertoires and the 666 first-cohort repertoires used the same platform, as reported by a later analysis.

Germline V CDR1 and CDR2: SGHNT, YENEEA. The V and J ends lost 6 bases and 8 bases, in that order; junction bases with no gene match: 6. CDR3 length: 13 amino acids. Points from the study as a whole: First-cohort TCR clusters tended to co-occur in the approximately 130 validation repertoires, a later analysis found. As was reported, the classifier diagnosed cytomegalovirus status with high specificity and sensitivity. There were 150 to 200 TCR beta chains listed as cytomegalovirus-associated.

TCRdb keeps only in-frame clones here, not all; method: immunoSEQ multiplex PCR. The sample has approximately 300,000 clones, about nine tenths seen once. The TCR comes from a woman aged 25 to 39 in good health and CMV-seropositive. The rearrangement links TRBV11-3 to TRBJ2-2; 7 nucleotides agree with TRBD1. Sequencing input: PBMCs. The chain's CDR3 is CASRRTGEGELFF. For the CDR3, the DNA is TGTGCCAGCAGACGTACAGGGGAAGGGGAGCTGTTTTTT.